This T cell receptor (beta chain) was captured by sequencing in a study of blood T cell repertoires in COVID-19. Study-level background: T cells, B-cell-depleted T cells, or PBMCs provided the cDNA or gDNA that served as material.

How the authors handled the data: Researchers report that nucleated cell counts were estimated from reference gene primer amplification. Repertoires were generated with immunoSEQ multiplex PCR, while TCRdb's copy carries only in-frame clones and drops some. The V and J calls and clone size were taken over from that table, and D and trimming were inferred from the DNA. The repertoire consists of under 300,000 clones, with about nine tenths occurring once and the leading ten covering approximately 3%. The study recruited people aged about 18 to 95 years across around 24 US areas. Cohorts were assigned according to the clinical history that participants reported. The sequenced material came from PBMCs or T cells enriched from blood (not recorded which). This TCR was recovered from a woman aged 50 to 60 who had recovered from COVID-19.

The chain's CDR3 is CASSLQGTGGSYEQYF. CDR3 bases: TGCGCCAGCAGCTTACAGGGTACTGGGGGCTCCTACGAGCAGTACTTC. V and J are TRBV5-1 and TRBJ2-7; D is perhaps TRBD1 (6 bases). Germline V gives CDR1 SGHRS, CDR2 YFSETQ. This CDR3 is 16 amino acids long. Trimming left V 2 bases short and J 0 bases short, with 15 bases between.